The sequence of this T cell receptor (beta chain) was determined in a study of blood T cell repertoires in COVID-19. The overall study: Acute and convalescent COVID-19 samples came from the United States, Italy and Spain. PBMCs, B-cell-depleted T cells, or T cells provided the cDNA or gDNA that made up the material.

Original data processing: Estimation of nucleated cell counts relied on the amplification of reference gene primers. The assay was immunoSEQ multiplex PCR, and TCRdb's table has in-frame clones only and misses some. V and J calls and clone size follow that table, whereas D and trimming were derived from the DNA. The sample includes around 88,000 clones, 70% to 90% of them seen just once. This clone was recorded only once. CDR1 and CDR2 from the germline V gene are MDHEN and SYDVKM. The junction had 6 bases not matched to a gene; V was cut back by 3 bases and J by 3 bases. The CDR3 runs to 16 residues.

The sequenced sample consisted of peripheral blood. The chain links TRBV28 to TRBJ2-5; 11 bases fit TRBD2. This TCR was sampled from a woman aged 80 or older with acute or convalescent COVID-19. CDR3 residues: CASSLPTSGREETQYF. The CDR3 nucleotides are TGTGCCAGCAGTTTGCCTACTAGCGGGAGAGAAGAGACCCAGTACTTC.